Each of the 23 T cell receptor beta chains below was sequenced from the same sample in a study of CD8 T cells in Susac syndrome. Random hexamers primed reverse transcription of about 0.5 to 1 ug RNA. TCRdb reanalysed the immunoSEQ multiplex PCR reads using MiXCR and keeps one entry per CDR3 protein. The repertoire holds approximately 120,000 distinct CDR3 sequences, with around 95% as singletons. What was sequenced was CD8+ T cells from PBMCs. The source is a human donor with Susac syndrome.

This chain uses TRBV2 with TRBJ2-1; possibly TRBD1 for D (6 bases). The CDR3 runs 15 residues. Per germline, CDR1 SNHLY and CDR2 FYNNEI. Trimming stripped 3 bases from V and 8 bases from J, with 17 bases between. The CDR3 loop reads CASSDANSGVDEQFF. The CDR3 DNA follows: TGTGCCAGCAGTGACGCCAACTCAGGGGTCGATGAGCAGTTCTTC.

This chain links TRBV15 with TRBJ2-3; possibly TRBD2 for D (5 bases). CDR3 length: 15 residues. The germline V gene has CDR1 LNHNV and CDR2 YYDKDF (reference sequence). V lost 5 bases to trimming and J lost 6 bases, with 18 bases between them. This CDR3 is CATSFGGRGSDTQYF. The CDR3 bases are TGTGCCACCAGCTTTGGTGGGAGAGGGTCTGATACGCAGTATTTT.

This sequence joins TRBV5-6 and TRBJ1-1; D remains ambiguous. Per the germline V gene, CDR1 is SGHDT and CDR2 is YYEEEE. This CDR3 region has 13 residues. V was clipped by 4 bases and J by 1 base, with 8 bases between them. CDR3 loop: CASSHEGNTEAFF. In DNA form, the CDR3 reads TGTGCCAGCAGCCACGAGGGGAACACTGAAGCTTTCTTT.

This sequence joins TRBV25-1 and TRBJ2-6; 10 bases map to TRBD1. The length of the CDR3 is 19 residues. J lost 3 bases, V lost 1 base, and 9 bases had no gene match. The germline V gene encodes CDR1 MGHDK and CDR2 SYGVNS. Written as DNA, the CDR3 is TGTGCCAGCAGTGAATCCCCGCGACAGGGGGCGTTTGGGGCCAACGTCCTGACTTTC. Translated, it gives CASSESPRQGAFGANVLTF. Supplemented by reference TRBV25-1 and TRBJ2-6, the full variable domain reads EADIYQTPRYLVIGTGKKITLECSQTMGHDKMYWYQQDPGMELHLIHYSYGVNSTEKGDLSSESTVSRIRTEHFPLTLESARPSHTSQYLCASSESPRQGAFGANVLTFGAGSRLTVL.

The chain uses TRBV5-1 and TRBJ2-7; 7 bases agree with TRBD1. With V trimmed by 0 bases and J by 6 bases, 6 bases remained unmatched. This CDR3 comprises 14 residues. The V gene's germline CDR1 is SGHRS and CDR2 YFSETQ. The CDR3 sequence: CASSLVAGGPEQYF. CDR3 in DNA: TGCGCCAGCAGCTTGGTGGCAGGGGGTCCCGAGCAGTACTTC.

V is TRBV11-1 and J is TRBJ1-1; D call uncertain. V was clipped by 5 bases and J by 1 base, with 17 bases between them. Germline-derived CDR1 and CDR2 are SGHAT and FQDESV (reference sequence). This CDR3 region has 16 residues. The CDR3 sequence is CASSPEVGGSNTEAFF. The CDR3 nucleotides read TGTGCCAGCAGCCCAGAGGTCGGCGGCTCGAACACTGAAGCTTTCTTT.

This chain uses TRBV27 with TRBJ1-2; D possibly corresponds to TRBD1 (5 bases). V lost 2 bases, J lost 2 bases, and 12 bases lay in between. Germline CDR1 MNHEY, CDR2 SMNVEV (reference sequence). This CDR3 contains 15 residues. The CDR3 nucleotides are TGTGCCAGCAGTTTACGGGGGGGACGGAACTATGGCTACACCTTC. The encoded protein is CASSLRGGRNYGYTF.

CDR3 DNA sequence: TGTGCCAGCAGCTTGGCTCGGGCAGCCTATAATTCACCCCTCCACTTT. Translation: CASSLARAAYNSPLHF. V usage is TRBV5-6 and J usage is TRBJ1-6; D gene unclear. The length of the CDR3 is 16 residues. Germline V CDR1 and CDR2: SGHDT, YYEEEE. V lost 0 bases and J 2 bases, leaving 9 bases between the germline ends.

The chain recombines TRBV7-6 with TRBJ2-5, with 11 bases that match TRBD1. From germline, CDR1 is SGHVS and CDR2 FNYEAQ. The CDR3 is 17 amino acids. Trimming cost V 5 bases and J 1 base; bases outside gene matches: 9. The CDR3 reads CASSPRTGGAFQETQYF. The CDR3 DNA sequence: TGTGCCAGCAGCCCCCGGACAGGGGGCGCGTTCCAAGAGACCCAGTACTTC.

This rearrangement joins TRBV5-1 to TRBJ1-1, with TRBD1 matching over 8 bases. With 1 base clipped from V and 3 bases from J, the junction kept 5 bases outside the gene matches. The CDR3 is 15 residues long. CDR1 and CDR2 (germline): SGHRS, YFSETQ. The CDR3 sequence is CASSLTGGIDTEAFF. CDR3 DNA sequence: TGCGCCAGCAGCTTGACAGGGGGTATCGACACTGAAGCTTTCTTT.

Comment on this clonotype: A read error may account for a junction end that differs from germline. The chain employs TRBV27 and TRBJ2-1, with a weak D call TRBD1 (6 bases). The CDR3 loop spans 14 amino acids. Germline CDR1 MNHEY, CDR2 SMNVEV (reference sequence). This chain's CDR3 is CASSLSRGFHEQCF. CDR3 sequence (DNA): TGTGCCAGCAGTTTAAGTAGGGGGTTCCATGAGCAGTGCTTC.

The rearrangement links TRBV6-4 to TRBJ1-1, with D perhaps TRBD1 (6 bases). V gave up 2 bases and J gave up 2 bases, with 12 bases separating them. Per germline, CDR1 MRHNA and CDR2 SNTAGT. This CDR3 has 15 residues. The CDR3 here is CASSDRGDGNTEAFF. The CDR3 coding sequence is TGTGCCAGCAGTGACAGGGGGGACGGAAACACTGAAGCTTTCTTT.

CDR3 region: CAWRARNYEQYF. DNA for the CDR3: TGTGCCTGGAGAGCACGCAACTACGAGCAGTACTTC. The rearrangement links TRBV30 to TRBJ2-7, with D unclear. Per germline, CDR1 GTSNPN and CDR2 SVGIG (reference sequence). V was pared by 3 bases and J by 3 bases, with 9 bases between. CDR3 length: 12 residues.

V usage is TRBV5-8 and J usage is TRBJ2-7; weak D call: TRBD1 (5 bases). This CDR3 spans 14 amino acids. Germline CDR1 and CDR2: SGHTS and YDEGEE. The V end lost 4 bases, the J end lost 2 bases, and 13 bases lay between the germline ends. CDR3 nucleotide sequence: TGTGCCAGCAGCCTCGATAGGGGCACCTACGAGCAGTACTTC. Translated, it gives CASSLDRGTYEQYF.

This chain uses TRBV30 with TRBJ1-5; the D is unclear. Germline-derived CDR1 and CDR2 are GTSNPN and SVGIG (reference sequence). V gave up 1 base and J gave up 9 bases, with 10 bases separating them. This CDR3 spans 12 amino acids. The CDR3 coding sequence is TGTGCCTGGAGTGCCACCGTTGGGCCCCAGCATTTT. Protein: CAWSATVGPQHF.

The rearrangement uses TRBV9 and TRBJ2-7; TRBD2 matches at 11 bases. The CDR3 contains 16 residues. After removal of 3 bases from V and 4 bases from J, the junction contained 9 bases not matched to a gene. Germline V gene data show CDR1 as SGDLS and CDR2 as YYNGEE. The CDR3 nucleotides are TGTGCCAGCAGCGCCGATTCCACTAGCGGGAGTTACGAGCAGTACTTC. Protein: CASSADSTSGSYEQYF.

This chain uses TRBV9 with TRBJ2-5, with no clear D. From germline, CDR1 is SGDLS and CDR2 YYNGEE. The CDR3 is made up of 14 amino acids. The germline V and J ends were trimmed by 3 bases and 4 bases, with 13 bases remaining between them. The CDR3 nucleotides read TGTGCCAGCAGCGGGGATTCAAGACGAGAGACCCAGTACTTC. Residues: CASSGDSRRETQYF.

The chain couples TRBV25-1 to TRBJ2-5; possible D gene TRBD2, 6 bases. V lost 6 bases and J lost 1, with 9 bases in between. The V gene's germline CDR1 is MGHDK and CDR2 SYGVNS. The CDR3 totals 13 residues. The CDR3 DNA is TGTGCCAGCAGAGGGACTCTCCAAGAGACCCAGTACTTC. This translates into CASRGTLQETQYF.

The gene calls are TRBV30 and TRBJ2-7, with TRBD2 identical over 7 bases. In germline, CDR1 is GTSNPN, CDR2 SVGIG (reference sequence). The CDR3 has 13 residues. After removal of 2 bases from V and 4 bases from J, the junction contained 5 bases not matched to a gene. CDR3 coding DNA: TGTGCCTGGAGTTTTTCGGGAGGATACGAGCAGTACTTC. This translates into CAWSFSGGYEQYF.

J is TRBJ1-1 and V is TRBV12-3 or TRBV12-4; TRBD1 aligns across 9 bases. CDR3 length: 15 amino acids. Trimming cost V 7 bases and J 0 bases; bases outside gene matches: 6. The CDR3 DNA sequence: TGTGCCAGCAATCCGACAGGGGGTATGAACACTGAAGCTTTCTTT. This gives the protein CASNPTGGMNTEAFF.

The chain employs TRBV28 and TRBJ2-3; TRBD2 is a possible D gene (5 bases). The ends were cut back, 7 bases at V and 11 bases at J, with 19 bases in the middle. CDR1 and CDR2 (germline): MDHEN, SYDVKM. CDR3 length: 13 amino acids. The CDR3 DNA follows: TGTGCCAGCATTTCCATCTTAGCGTCCAAGCAGTATTTT. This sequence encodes CASISILASKQYF.

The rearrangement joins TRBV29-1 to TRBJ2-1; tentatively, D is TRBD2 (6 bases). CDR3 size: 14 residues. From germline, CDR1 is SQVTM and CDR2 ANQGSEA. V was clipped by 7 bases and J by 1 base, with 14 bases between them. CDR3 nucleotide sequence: TGCAGCGGAACCGGGACTTATTCCTACAATGAGCAGTTCTTC. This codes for CSGTGTYSYNEQFF.

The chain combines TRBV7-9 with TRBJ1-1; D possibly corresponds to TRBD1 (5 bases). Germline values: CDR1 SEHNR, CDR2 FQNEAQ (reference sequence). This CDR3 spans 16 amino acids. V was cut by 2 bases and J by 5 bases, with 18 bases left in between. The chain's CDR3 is CASSLFPGGRGTEAFF. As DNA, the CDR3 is TGTGCCAGCAGCTTATTTCCGGGGGGTCGTGGAACTGAAGCTTTCTTT.